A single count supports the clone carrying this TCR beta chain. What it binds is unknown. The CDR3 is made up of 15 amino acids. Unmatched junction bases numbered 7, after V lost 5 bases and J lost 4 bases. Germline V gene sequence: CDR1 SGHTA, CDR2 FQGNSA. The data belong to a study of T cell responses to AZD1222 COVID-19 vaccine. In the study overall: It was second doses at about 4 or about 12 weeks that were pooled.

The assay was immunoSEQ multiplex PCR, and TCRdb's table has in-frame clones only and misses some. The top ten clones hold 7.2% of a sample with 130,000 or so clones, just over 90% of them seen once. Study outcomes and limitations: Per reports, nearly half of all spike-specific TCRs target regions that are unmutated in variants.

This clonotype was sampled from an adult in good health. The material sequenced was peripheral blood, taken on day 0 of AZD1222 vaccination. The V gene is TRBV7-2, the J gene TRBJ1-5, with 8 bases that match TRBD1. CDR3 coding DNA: TGTGCCAGCAGCCCCGACAGGGGACGAAATCAGCCCCAGCATTTT. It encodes CASSPDRGRNQPQHF. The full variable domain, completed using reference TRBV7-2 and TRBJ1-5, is GAGVSQSPSNKVTEKGKDVELRCDPISGHTALYWYRQSLGQGLEFLIYFQGNSAPDKSGLPSDRFSAERTGGSVSTLTIQRTQQEDSAVYLCASSPDRGRNQPQHFGDGTRLSIL.